Shown below are 25 T cell receptor beta chains from a single sample sequenced in a study of human T cells and chemical hapten exposure. Time point described: patch test 1, 2 weeks after DPC sensitization. Sample treatment: therapeutic diphenylcyclopropenone sensitization with weekly scalp DPC. TCRdb processed the RACE reads anew with MiXCR; each CDR3 protein has one entry. The sample consists of about 80,000 distinct CDR3 sequences, over 9% of them appearing once. The source material was whole blood, sampled in connection with sensitization to the hapten diphenylcyclopropenone (DPC). The receptors shown here come from a woman in her forties or fifties with alopecia areata. Some clones in this sample may be carry-over from other donors' samples.

This clonotype was observed a handful of times. The chain joins TRBV20-1 to TRBJ2-7, with D perhaps given as TRBD1 or TRBD2 (5 bases each). Trimming removed 5 bases from V and 7 bases from J, with 21 bases in between. CDR3 length: 14 amino acids. Germline lookup yields CDR1 DFQATT and CDR2 SNEGSKA (reference sequence). CDR3 DNA: TGCAGTGCTCCTATACAGGACTGGATCGGGGAGCAGTACTTC. Translated, it gives CSAPIQDWIGEQYF.

This clonotype was found many times. V gene TRBV2 combines with J gene TRBJ2-7, with D perhaps given as TRBD1 or TRBD2 (5 bases each). V was clipped by 5 bases and J by 2 bases, with 7 bases between them. The germline gives CDR1 SNHLY, CDR2 FYNNEI. The CDR3 runs to 12 residues. The CDR3 loop is CASSLGAYEQYF. The CDR3 region has the DNA TGTGCCAGCAGTTTGGGGGCCTACGAGCAGTACTTC.

This clonotype has a count of ten or more. CDR3: CASSPAGINSPLHF. Here the CDR3 DNA reads TGTGCCAGCAGCCCCGCAGGGATCAATTCACCCCTCCACTTT. The J gene is TRBJ1-6, the V gene TRBV28; possibly TRBD1 for D (5 bases). Looked up from germline, CDR1 is MDHEN and CDR2 is SYDVKM. Trimming cost V 6 bases and J 7 bases, with 13 bases left between them. This CDR3 comprises 14 residues.

This clonotype was recorded many times. The V call is TRBV7-9, the J call TRBJ2-5; D is unresolved. The germline V gene has CDR1 SEHNR and CDR2 FQNEAQ (reference sequence). Trimming left V 5 bases short and J 1 base short, with 11 bases between. The CDR3 extends over 14 amino acids. The CDR3 DNA is TGTGCCAGCAGCCGTTTGGCGGTCCAAGAGACCCAGTACTTC. Translation gives CASSRLAVQETQYF.

This clonotype was seen a handful of times. The rearrangement uses TRBV7-2 and TRBJ2-3, with 7 bases fitting TRBD2. The CDR3 totals 16 residues. The germline V gene has CDR1 SGHTA and CDR2 FQGNSA. The V gene end was trimmed by 5 bases and the J gene end by 1 base; junction bases not matched to a gene: 9. The CDR3 here is CASSRSGIGGTDTQYF. CDR3 in DNA: TGTGCCAGCAGCCGGAGCGGGATTGGCGGCACAGATACGCAGTATTTT.

This clonotype was counted ten times or more. The chain has TRBV7-2 and TRBJ1-1; the match to TRBD1 covers 9 bases. V lost 3 bases, J lost 3 bases, and 5 bases stayed unmatched. The CDR3 totals 15 residues. CDR1 and CDR2 (germline): SGHTA, FQGNSA. In DNA form, the CDR3 reads TGTGCCAGCAGCTTCCACAGGGGGCATGACACTGAAGCTTTCTTT. Translated, it gives CASSFHRGHDTEAFF.

The genes are TRBV6-4 and TRBJ2-2; the match to TRBD2 covers 9 bases. J was trimmed by 2 bases and V by 8 bases; bases with no gene match: 3. The CDR3 runs to 14 residues. The germline gives CDR1 MRHNA, CDR2 SNTAGT. The CDR3 DNA sequence: TGTGCCAGCCAGCGGGAGGAAAACACCGGGGAGCTGTTTTTT. Protein: CASQREENTGELFF.

This clonotype was seen ten or more times. The gene calls are TRBV20-1 and TRBJ2-7; tentatively, D is TRBD1 (6 bases). The CDR3 covers 14 residues. Trimming removed 0 bases from V and 5 bases from J, with 14 bases in between. Germline lookup yields CDR1 DFQATT and CDR2 SNEGSKA (reference sequence). The CDR3 is CSARDGRDIHEQYF. The CDR3 DNA reads as TGCAGTGCTAGAGATGGAAGGGACATTCACGAGCAGTACTTC.

About this clonotype: Possible read error: a much larger clone is one base away. This chain connects TRBV29-1 to TRBJ2-7; TRBD1 matches at 9 bases. Germline values: CDR1 SQVTM, CDR2 ANQGSEA. V trimming: 6 bases; J trimming: 9 bases; junction bases outside the gene matches: 12. This CDR3 comprises 13 residues. CDR3 region: CSVLTGGSGGQYF. The CDR3 DNA follows: TGCAGCGTACTTACAGGGGGCTCGGGCGGGCAGTACTTC.

This chain uses TRBV5-1 with TRBJ1-5; TRBD1 matches at 7 bases. V lost 8 bases to trimming and J lost 7 bases; unmatched junction nucleotides: 9. This CDR3 has 13 amino acids. CDR1 SGHRS and CDR2 YFSETQ come from the germline V gene. DNA of the CDR3: TGCGCCAGGTCGCGGGACAGTGACCAGCCCCAGCATTTT. This translates into CARSRDSDQPQHF.

Many counts were recorded for this clonotype. The chain links TRBV14 to TRBJ1-3; D unclear. Germline V gives CDR1 SGHDN, CDR2 FVKESK. Trimming pared 0 bases from V and 4 bases from J, leaving 4 bases between. The CDR3 has 13 amino acids. CDR3 region: CASSQDLGNTIYF. The CDR3 DNA follows: TGTGCCAGCAGCCAAGATTTAGGAAACACCATATATTTT.

This clonotype was counted a few times. The genes are TRBV14 and TRBJ2-3, with TRBD2 identical over 12 bases. Germline V gene data show CDR1 as SGHDN and CDR2 as FVKESK. CDR3 length: 16 amino acids. The V gene end was trimmed by 3 bases and the J gene end by 4 bases; junction bases not matched to a gene: 5. CDR3 DNA sequence: TGTGCCAGCAGCCACCGACTAGCGGGAGTGGCAGATACGCAGTATTTT. As protein: CASSHRLAGVADTQYF. Complete variable domain (other parts from reference TRBV14 and TRBJ2-3): EAGVTQFPSHSVIEKGQTVTLRCDPISGHDNLYWYRRVMGKEIKFLLHFVKESKQDESGMPNNRFLAERTGGTYSTLKVQPAELEDSGVYFCASSHRLAGVADTQYFGPGTRLTVL.

This rearrangement joins TRBV3-1 to TRBJ2-7; maybe TRBD2 (6 bases). Germline CDR1 and CDR2: LGHDT and YNNKEL (reference sequence). The CDR3 has 16 amino acids. V lost 2 bases, J lost 0 bases, and 14 bases lay in between. This chain's CDR3 is CASSQLPGLSSYEQYF. Written as DNA, the CDR3 is TGTGCCAGCAGCCAACTTCCGGGACTGAGCTCCTACGAGCAGTACTTC.

This clonotype appeared a few times. The chain couples TRBV7-2 to TRBJ2-3, with TRBD2 as a possible D gene (5 bases). There are 16 residues in the CDR3. The germline gives CDR1 SGHTA, CDR2 FQGNSA. V gave up 6 bases and J gave up 0 bases, with 16 bases separating them. The CDR3 DNA follows: TGTGCCAGCAGAAAAGGAGCGGCCGCTAGCACAGATACGCAGTATTTT. Translating it yields CASRKGAAASTDTQYF.

At least ten counts were recorded for this clonotype. The chain uses TRBV12-3 or TRBV12-4 and TRBJ2-3; D gene unclear. This CDR3 is built from 14 residues. The germline V and J ends were trimmed by 1 base and 4 bases, with 9 bases remaining between them. The CDR3: CASSLGKGSDTQYF. For the CDR3, the DNA is TGTGCCAGCAGTTTAGGGAAGGGATCAGATACGCAGTATTTT.

In its sample, this clonotype was seen a few times. The chain carries TRBV20-1 and TRBJ2-1, with D perhaps TRBD1 or TRBD2 (6 bases each). This CDR3 is 14 amino acids long. The V gene's germline CDR1 is DFQATT and CDR2 SNEGSKA (reference sequence). Trimming removed 6 bases at V and 9 bases at J, with 21 bases between. The CDR3 protein is CSAAPLLGGFEQFF. In DNA, the CDR3 is TGCAGTGCCGCCCCCTTACTAGGGGGGTTTGAGCAGTTCTTC.

This clonotype was seen a handful of times. The CDR3 bases are TGTGCCACCAGTGCGGGACTAGCAGGGGAGACCCAGTACTTC. It specifies CATSAGLAGETQYF. The rearrangement links TRBV24-1 to TRBJ2-5; 9 nucleotides align to TRBD2. V lost 5 bases, J lost 5 bases, and 5 bases stayed unmatched. Germline CDR1 is KGHDR and CDR2 is SFDVKD. This CDR3 is 14 amino acids long.

This clonotype has just a few counts. This chain links TRBV29-1 with TRBJ2-2, with D possibly TRBD2 on 5 matching bases. Trimming took 4 bases from V and 4 from J, leaving 13 bases between them. Germline V gene lookup returns CDR1 SQVTM and CDR2 ANQGSEA. This CDR3 contains 14 residues. In DNA, the CDR3 is TGCAGCGTTGCACTGACTCGGGGCACCGGGGAGCTGTTTTTT. It codes for CSVALTRGTGELFF.

This clonotype was detected only a few times. Germline and junction disagree at one end, which may indicate a read error. The V and J genes are TRBV7-7 and TRBJ2-3; no definite D call. The CDR3 loop spans 14 amino acids. CDR1 is SSHAT and CDR2 is FNYEAQ in the germline V gene (reference sequence). The CDR3 DNA reads TGTGCTAGCAGCTTAGCCAAGGGTGTAGATACGCAGTATTTT. As protein: CASSLAKGVDTQYF.

This sequence joins TRBV27 and TRBJ1-1; unclear D gene. The CDR3 is 15 residues long. Between the trimmed V and J ends, which lost 4 bases and 3 bases, there was a span of 15 bases. The germline V gene encodes CDR1 MNHEY and CDR2 SMNVEV (reference sequence). The CDR3 sequence: CASSSHGDRDTEAFF. DNA of the CDR3: TGTGCCAGCAGTTCCCACGGGGATCGGGACACTGAAGCTTTCTTT.

The V gene is TRBV25-1, the J gene TRBJ2-1, with D hard to call. This CDR3 is 14 amino acids long. Germline loops: CDR1 MGHDK, CDR2 SYGVNS. V dropped 2 bases and J dropped 6 bases, with 11 bases sitting between them. The CDR3 DNA is TGTGCCAGCAGTGAAGGAAGCGCAACCAATGAGCAGTTCTTC. This codes for CASSEGSATNEQFF. Filled out from reference TRBV25-1 and TRBJ2-1, the complete variable domain reads EADIYQTPRYLVIGTGKKITLECSQTMGHDKMYWYQQDPGMELHLIHYSYGVNSTEKGDLSSESTVSRIRTEHFPLTLESARPSHTSQYLCASSEGSATNEQFFGPGTRLTVL.

This clonotype was recorded many times. J is TRBJ2-7 and V is TRBV16, with D possibly being TRBD1 (5 bases). The CDR3 is made up of 15 amino acids. Germline V gene data show CDR1 as KGHSY and CDR2 as FQNENV. The V gene lost 2 bases and the J gene lost 4 bases, with 15 bases spanning the gap. CDR3 residues: CASSQQGSGFYEQYF. The CDR3 bases are TGTGCCAGCAGCCAACAGGGATCCGGGTTTTACGAGCAGTACTTC. The full variable domain, its missing parts supplied by reference TRBV16 and TRBJ2-7, is GEEVAQTPKHLVRGEGQKAKLYCAPIKGHSYVFWYQQVLKNEFKFLISFQNENVFDETGMPKERFSAKCLPNSPCSLEIQATKLEDSAVYFCASSQQGSGFYEQYFGPGTRLTVT.

The chain joins TRBV3-1 to TRBJ2-3; perhaps TRBD2 as D (5 bases). Trimming cost V 1 base and J 3 bases, with 8 bases left between them. CDR3 length: 14 amino acids. Germline V gene lookup returns CDR1 LGHDT and CDR2 YNNKEL (reference sequence). The DNA of the CDR3 is TGTGCCAGCAGCCAAGTTGGAGGAACAGATACGCAGTATTTT. This translates into CASSQVGGTDTQYF.

This clonotype turned up a few times. The CDR3 here is CASSPGLEQFF. DNA of the CDR3: TGTGCCAGCAGCCCGGGGCTTGAGCAGTTCTTC. The chain uses TRBV7-9 and TRBJ2-1; the D call may be TRBD1 or TRBD2 (5 bases each). The CDR3 contains 11 residues. Trimming stripped 5 bases from V and 9 bases from J, with 8 bases between. CDR1 is SEHNR and CDR2 is FQNEAQ in the germline V gene (reference sequence).

This clonotype was counted only a few times. V and J are TRBV2 and TRBJ1-5; D not resolved. V lost 5 bases and J 7 bases, leaving 9 bases between the germline ends. There are 12 residues in the CDR3. CDR1 SNHLY and CDR2 FYNNEI come from the germline V gene. CDR3 DNA sequence: TGTGCCAGCAGTCTCGACCTGCAGCCCCAGCATTTT. It specifies CASSLDLQPQHF.